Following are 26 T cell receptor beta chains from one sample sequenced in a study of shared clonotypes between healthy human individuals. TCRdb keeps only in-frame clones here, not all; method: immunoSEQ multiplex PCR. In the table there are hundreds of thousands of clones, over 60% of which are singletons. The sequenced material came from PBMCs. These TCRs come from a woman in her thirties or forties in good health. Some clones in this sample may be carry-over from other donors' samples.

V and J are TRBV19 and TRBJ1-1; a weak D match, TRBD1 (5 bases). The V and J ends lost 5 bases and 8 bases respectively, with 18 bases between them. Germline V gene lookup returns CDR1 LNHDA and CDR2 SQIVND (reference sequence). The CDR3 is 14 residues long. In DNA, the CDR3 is TGTGCCAGTAGTCCAGGGCAAGTTGGCCAGGAAGCTTTCTTT. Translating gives CASSPGQVGQEAFF.

In DNA form, the CDR3 reads TGCAGCGTTGAAGATCTTTCCAGGGAGGGCTATGGCTACACCTTC. It codes for CSVEDLSREGYGYTF. The V call is TRBV29-1, the J call TRBJ1-2, with D possibly matching TRBD1 (5 bases). The CDR3 consists of 15 residues. CDR1 is SQVTM, CDR2 ANQGSEA, per germline. Trimming stripped 0 bases from V and 4 bases from J, with 15 bases between.

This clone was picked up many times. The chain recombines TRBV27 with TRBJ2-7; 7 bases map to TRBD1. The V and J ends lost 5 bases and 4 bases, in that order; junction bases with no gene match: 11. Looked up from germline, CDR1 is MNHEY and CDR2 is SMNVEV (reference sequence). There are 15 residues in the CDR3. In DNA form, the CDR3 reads TGTGCCAGCAGTCGACGCCCGGGACAGAAATACGAGCAGTACTTC. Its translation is CASSRRPGQKYEQYF.

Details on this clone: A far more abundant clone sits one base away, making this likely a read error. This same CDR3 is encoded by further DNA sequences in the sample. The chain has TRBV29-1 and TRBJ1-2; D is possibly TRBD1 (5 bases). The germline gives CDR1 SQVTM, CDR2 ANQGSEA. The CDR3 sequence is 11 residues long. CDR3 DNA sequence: TGCAGCGCTCCAGCATGGGGCGGCTACACTTTC. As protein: CSAPAWGGYTF.

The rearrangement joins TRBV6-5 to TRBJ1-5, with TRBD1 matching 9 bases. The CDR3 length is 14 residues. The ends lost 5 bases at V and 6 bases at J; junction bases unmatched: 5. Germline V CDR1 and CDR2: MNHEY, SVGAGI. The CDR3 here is CASSTTGGGQPQHF. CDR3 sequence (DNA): TGTGCCAGCAGTACAACAGGGGGCGGTCAGCCCCAGCATTTT.

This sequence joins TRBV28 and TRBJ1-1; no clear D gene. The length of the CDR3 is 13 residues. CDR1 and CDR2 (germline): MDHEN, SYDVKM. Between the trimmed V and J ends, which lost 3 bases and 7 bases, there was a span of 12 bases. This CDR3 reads CASSFRKGGEAFF. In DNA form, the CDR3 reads TGTGCCAGCAGTTTTCGTAAAGGTGGTGAAGCTTTCTTT.

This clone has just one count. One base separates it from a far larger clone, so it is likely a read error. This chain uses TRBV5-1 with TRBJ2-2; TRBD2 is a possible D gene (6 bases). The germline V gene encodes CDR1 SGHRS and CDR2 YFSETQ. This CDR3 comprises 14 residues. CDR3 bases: TGCGCCAGCAGCTTGGGAGGGAACACCGGGGAGGTGTTTTTT. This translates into CASSLGGNTGEVFF.

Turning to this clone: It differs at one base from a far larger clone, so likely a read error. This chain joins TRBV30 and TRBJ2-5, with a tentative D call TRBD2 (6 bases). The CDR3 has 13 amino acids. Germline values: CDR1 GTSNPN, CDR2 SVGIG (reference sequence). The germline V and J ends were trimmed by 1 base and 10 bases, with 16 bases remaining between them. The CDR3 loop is CAWSGLDGGIQYF. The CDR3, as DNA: TGTGCCTGGAGTGGACTAGATGGTGGGATCCAGTACTTC.

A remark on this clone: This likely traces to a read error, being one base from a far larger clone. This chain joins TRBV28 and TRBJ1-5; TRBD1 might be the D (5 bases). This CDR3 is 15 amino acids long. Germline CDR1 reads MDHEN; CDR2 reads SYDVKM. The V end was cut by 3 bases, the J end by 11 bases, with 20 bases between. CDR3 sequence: CASSFRGLGAGTQHF. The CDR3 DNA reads TGTGCCAGCAGTTTCCGGGGGTTAGGTGCTGGAACCCAGCATTTT.

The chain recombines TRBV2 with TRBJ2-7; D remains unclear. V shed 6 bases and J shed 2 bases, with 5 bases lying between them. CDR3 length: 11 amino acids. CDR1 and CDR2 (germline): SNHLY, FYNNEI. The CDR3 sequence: CASRQPYEQYF. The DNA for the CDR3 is TGTGCCAGCAGGCAACCCTACGAGCAGTACTTC. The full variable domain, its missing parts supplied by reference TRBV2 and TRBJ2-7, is EPEVTQTPSHQVTQMGQEVILRCVPISNHLYFYWYRQILGQKVEFLVSFYNNEISEKSEIFDDQFSVERPDGSNFTLKIRSTKLEDSAMYFCASRQPYEQYFGPGTRLTVT.

The CDR3 bases are TGCGCCAGCCTGTTAAGCCACCCTGCAGATACGCAGTATTTT. The encoded protein is CASLLSHPADTQYF. This chain links TRBV10-1 with TRBJ2-3; no definite D call. CDR1 is WNHNN and CDR2 is SYGVQD in the germline V gene (reference sequence). V lost 8 bases, J lost 4 bases, and 16 bases lay in between. The CDR3 spans 14 residues.

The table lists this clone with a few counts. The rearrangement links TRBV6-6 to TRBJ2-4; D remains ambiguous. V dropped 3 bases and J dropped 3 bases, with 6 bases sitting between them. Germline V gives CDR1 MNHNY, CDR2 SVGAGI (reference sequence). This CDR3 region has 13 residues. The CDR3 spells CASSYSIKNIQYF. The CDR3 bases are TGTGCCAGCAGTTATTCTATCAAAAACATTCAGTACTTC.

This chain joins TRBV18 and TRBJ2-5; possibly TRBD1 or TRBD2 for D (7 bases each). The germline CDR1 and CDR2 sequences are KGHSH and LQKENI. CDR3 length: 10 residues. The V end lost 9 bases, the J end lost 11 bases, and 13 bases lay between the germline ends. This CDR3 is CARGGTVQYF. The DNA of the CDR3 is TGTGCCAGGGGAGGGACAGTACAGTACTTC. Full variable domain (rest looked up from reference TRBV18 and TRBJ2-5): NAGVMQNPRHLVRRRGQEARLRCSPMKGHSHVYWYRQLPEEGLKFMVYLQKENIIDESGMPKERFSAEFPKEGPSILRIQQVVRGDSAAYFCARGGTVQYFGPGTRLLVL.

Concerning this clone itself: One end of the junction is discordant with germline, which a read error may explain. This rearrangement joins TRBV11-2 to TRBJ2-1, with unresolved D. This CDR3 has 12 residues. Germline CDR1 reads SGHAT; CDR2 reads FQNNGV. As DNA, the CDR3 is TGTGCCAGCAGCTTTGACCACAATGGGCAGTTCTTC. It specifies CASSFDHNGQFF.

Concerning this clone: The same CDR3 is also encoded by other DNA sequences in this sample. This CDR3 is CASSPMWQPYGYTF. The CDR3 bases are TGTGCCAGCAGTCCCATGTGGCAGCCCTATGGCTACACCTTC. The chain is built from TRBV6-6 and TRBJ1-2; D is undetermined. Germline V lookup: CDR1 MNHNY, CDR2 SVGAGI (reference sequence). Trimming stripped 5 bases from V and 4 bases from J, with 14 bases between. The CDR3 is 14 residues long.

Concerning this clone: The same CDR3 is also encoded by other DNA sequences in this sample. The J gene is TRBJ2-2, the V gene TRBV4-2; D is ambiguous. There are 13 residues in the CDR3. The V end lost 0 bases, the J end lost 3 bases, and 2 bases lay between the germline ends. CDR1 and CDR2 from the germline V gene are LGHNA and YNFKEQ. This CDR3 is CASSQEYTGELFF. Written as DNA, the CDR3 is TGTGCCAGCAGCCAAGAGTACACCGGGGAGCTGTTTTTT.

The CDR3 loop is CASSHTGPGRGTYGYTF. The DNA for the CDR3 is TGTGCCAGCAGCCACACTGGCCCGGGACGGGGGACCTATGGCTACACCTTC. The chain couples TRBV4-2 to TRBJ1-2; weak D call: TRBD1 (5 bases). V was cut by 3 bases and J by 4 bases, with 21 bases left in between. This CDR3 contains 17 residues. Germline CDR1 reads LGHNA; CDR2 reads YNFKEQ.

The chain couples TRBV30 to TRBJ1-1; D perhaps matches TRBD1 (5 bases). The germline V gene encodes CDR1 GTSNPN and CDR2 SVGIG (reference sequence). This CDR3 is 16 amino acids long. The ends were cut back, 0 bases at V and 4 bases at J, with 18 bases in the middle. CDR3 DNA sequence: TGTGCCTGGAGTGTACAAGGGGTATTTGGGGTCACTGAAGCTTTCTTT. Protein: CAWSVQGVFGVTEAFF.

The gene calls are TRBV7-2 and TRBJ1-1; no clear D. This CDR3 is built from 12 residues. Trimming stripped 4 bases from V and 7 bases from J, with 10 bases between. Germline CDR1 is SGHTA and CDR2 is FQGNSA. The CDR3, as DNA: TGTGCCAGCAGCTCACAGCGTTATGAAGCTTTCTTT. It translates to CASSSQRYEAFF.

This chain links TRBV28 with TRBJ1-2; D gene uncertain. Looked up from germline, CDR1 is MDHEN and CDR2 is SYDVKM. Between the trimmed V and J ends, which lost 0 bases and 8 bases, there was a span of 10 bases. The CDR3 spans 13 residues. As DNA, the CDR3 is TGTGCCAGCAGTTTATGGTCAAATCGCGGCTACACCTTC. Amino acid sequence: CASSLWSNRGYTF.

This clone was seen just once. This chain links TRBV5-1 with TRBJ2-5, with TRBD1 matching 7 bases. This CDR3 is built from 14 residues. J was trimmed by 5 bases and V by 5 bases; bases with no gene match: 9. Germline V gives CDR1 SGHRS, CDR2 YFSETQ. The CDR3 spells CASRSGQHIETQYF. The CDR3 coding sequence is TGCGCCAGCAGATCGGGACAGCATATCGAGACCCAGTACTTC.

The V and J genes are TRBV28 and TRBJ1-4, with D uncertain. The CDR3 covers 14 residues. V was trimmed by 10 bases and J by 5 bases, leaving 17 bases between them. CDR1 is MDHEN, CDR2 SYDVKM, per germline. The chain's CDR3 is CAIPDGQANEKLFF. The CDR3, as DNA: TGTGCCATCCCAGATGGGCAGGCGAATGAAAAACTGTTTTTT. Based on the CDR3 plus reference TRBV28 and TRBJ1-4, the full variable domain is DVKVTQSSRYLVKRTGEKVFLECVQDMDHENMFWYRQDPGLGLRLIYFSYDVKMKEKGDIPEGYSVSREKKERFSLILESASTNQTSMYLCAIPDGQANEKLFFGSGTQLSVL.

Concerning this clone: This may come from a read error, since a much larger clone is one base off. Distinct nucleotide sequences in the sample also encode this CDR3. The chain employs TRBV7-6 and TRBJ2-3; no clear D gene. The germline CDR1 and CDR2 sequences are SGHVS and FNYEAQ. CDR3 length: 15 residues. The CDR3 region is CASSLAQLSTDTQYF. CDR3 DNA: TGCGCCAGCAGCTTAGCACAGCTCAGTACAGATACGCAGTATTTT.

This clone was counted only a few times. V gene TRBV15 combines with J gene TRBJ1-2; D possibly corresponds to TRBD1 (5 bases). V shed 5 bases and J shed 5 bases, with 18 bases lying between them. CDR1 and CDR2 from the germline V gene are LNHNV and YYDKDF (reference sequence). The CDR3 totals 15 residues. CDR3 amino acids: CATSPLGELSYGYTF. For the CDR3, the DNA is TGTGCCACCAGCCCCCTAGGGGAGTTATCGTATGGCTACACCTTC.

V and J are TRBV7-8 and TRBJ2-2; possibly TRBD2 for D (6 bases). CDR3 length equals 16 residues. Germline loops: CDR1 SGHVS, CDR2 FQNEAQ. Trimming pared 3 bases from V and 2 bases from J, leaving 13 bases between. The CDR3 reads CASSFGTYGNTGELFF. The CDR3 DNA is TGTGCCAGCAGCTTCGGGACTTACGGTAACACCGGGGAGCTGTTTTTT.

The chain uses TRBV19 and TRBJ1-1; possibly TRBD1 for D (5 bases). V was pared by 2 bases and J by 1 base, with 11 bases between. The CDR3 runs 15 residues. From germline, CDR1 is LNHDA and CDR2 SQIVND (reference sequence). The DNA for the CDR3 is TGTGCCAGTAGTATATCGCAGGGAACGAACACTGAAGCTTTCTTT. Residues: CASSISQGTNTEAFF.